The entry that follows covers one T cell receptor beta chain sequence. This CDR3 comprises 11 residues. Deletions cut 8 bases from V and 2 bases from J, with 7 bases between. Germline V gene lookup returns CDR1 ENHRY and CDR2 SYGVKD. For TCRbeta, the library was prepared with unique molecular identifiers. MiXCR was run by TCRdb on the PCR reads, yielding one entry per CDR3 protein. This table has some 400,000 distinct CDR3 sequences, roughly 22% appearing once. These data originate in a study of T-cell reconstitution after alpha-beta-depleted transplantation in children. This TCR derives from a human donor who donated a stem cell graft to a child with acute myeloid leukemia. This rearrangement joins TRBV10-3 to TRBJ2-7; weak D call: TRBD1 (6 bases). Specimen: PBMCs from the stem cell graft donor, collected from the stem cell graft. DNA of the CDR3: TGTGCCATCGGACAGACCTACGAGCAGTACTTC. It specifies CAIGQTYEQYF.